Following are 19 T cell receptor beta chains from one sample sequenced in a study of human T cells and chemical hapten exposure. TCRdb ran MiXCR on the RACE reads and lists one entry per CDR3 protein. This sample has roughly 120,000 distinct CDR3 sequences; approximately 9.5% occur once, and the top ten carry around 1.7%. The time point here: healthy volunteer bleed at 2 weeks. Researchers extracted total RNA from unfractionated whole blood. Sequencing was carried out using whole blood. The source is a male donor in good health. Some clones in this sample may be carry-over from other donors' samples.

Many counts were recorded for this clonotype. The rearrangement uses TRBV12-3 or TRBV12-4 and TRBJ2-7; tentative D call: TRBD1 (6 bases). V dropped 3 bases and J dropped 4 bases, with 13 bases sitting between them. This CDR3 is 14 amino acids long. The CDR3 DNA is TGTGCCAGCAGTTTGCAGGGGCATCCTTACGAGCAGTACTTC. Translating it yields CASSLQGHPYEQYF.

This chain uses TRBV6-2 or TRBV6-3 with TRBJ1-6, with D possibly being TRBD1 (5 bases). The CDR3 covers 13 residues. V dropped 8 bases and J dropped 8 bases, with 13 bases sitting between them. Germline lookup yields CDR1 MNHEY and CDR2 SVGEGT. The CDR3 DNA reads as TGTGCCAGCCATGGCCTAGGGGATTCACCCCTCCACTTT. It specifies CASHGLGDSPLHF.

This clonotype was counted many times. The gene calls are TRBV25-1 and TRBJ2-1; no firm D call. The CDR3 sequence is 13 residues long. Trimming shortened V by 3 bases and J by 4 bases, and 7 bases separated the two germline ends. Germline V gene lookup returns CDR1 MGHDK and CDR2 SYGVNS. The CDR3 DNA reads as TGTGCCAGCAGTGACTATCTTTACAATGAGCAGTTCTTC. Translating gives CASSDYLYNEQFF.

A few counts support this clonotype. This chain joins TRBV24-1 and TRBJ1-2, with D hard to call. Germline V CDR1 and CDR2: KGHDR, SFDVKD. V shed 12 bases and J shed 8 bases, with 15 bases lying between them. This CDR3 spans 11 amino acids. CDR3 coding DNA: TGTGCCCCACCCGACGGCGGGGGCTACACCTTC. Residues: CAPPDGGGYTF.

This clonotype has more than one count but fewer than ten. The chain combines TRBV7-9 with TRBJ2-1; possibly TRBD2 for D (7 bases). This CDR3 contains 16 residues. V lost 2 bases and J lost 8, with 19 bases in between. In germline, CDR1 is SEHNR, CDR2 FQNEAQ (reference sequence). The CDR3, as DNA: TGTGCCAGCAGCTTATTGGGGGGGGGCGTATCGGATGAGCAGTTCTTC. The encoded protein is CASSLLGGGVSDEQFF.

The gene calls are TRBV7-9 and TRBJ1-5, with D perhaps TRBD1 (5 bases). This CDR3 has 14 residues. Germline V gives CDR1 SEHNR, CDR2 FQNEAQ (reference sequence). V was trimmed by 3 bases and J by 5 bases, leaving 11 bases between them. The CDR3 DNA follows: TGTGCCAGCAGCTTTGGGGGTGAGGATCAGCCCCAGCATTTT. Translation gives CASSFGGEDQPQHF.

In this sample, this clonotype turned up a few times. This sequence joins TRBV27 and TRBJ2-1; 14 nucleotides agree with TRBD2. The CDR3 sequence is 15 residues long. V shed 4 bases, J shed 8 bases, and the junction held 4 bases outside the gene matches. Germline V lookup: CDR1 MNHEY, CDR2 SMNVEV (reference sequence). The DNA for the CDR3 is TGTGCCAGCAGTTCGGGACTAGCGGGGGTCGATGAGCAGTTCTTC. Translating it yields CASSSGLAGVDEQFF.

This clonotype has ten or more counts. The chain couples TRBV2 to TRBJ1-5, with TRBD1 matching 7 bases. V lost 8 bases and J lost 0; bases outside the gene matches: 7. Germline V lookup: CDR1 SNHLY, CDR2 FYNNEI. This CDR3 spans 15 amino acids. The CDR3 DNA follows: TGTGCCAGCTCAGGGGGGGCCTATAGCAATCAGCCCCAGCATTTT. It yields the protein CASSGGAYSNQPQHF.

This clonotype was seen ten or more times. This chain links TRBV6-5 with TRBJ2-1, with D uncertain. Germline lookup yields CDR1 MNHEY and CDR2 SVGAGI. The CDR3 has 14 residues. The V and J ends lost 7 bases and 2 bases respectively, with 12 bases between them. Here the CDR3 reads CASTKGFPYNEQFF. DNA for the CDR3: TGTGCCAGCACCAAAGGGTTCCCCTACAATGAGCAGTTCTTC.

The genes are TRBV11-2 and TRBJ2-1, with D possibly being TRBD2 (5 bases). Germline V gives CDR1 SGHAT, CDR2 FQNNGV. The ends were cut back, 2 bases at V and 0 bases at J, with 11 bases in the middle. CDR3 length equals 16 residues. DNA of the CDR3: TGTGCCAGCAGCTTAAATCCGGGGAACTCCTACAATGAGCAGTTCTTC. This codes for CASSLNPGNSYNEQFF.

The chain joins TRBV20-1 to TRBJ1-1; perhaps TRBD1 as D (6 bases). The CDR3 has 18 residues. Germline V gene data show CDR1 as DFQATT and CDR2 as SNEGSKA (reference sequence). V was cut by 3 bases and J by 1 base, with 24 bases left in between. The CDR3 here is CSASQLGGGGLPNTEAFF. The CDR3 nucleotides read TGCAGTGCTAGCCAATTAGGGGGGGGCGGATTACCGAACACTGAAGCTTTCTTT.

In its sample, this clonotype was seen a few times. The CDR3 bases are TGTGCCAGCAGACCACCGGGACTAGCGGGAGGGCCCGGAAGGACCGGGGAGCTGTTTTTT. This encodes CASRPPGLAGGPGRTGELFF. The chain is built from TRBV28 and TRBJ2-2; the match to TRBD2 covers 16 bases. The CDR3 covers 20 residues. V was clipped by 6 bases and J by 5 bases; unmatched bases: 15. Germline loops: CDR1 MDHEN, CDR2 SYDVKM.

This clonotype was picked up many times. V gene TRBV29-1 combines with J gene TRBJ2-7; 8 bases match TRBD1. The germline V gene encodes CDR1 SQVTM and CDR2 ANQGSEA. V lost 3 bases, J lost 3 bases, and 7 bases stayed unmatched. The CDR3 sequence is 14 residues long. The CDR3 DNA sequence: TGCAGCGTTGAGGTGCAGGGGGCAATCTACGAGCAGTACTTC. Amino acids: CSVEVQGAIYEQYF.

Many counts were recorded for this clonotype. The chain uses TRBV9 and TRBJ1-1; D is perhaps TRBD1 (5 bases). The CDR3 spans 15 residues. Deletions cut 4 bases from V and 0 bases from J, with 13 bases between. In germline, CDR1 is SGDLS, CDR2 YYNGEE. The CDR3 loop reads CASSTAGRMNTEAFF. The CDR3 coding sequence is TGTGCCAGCAGCACGGCGGGACGCATGAACACTGAAGCTTTCTTT.

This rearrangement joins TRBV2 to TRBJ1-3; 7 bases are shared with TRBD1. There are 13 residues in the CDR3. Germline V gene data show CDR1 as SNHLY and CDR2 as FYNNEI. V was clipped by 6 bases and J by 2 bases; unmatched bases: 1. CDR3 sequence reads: CASRGTAGNTIYF. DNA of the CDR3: TGTGCCAGCAGGGGGACAGCTGGAAACACCATATATTTT.

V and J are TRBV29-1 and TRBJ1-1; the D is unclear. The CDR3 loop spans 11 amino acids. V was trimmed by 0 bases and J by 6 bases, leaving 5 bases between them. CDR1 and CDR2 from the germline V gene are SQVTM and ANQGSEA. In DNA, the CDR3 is TGCAGCGTTGAAGAGGAAGCTGAAGCTTTCTTT. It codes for CSVEEEAEAFF. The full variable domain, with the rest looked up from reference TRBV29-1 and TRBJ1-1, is SAVISQKPSRDICQRGTSLTIQCQVDSQVTMMFWYRQQPGQSLTLIATANQGSEATYESGFVIDKFPISRPNLTFSTLTVSNMSPEDSSIYLCSVEEEAEAFFGQGTRLTVV.

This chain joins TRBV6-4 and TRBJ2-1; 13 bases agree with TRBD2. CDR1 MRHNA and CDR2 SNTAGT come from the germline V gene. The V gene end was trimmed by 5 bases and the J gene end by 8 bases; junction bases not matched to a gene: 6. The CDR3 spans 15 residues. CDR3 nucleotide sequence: TGTGCCAGCAGTCCACTAGCGGGGGGGTACCATGAGCAGTTCTTC. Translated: CASSPLAGGYHEQFF.

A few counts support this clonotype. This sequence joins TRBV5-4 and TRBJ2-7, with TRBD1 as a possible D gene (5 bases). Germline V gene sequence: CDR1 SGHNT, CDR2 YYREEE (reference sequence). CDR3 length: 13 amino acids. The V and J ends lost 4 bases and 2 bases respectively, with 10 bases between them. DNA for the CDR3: TGTGCCAGCAGCCCCGACAGAGCCTACGAGCAGTACTTC. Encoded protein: CASSPDRAYEQYF.

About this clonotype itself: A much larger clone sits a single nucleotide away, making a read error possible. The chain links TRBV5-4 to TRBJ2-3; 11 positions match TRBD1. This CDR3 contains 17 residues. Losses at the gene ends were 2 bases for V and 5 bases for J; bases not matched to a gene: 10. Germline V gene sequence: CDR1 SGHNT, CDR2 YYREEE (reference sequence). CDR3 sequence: CASSFGQGARDIDTQYF. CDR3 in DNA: TGTGCCAGCAGCTTCGGACAGGGGGCGCGTGACATAGATACGCAGTATTTT.